This T cell receptor beta chain was captured in a study of beta chain features in type 1 diabetes. Expressed TCRB transcripts were sequenced because the entire RNA isolate underwent reverse transcription. This table comes from immunoSEQ multiplex PCR, and its TCRdb copy is limited to in-frame clones, with some not included. The data contain about 370,000 clones, over 9% of them singletons. This clone was recorded a few times. Its antigen is still unknown. The V end was cut by 2 bases, the J end by 3 bases, with 16 bases between. This CDR3 has 17 amino acids. Germline V gene lookup returns CDR1 MRHNA and CDR2 SNTAGT. CD4+ cells of the naive, central memory, regulatory and stem cell-like memory types were sorted via CD45RO/CCR7/CD25/CD127/CD95/CD27. Purities over 98% were achieved in all sorted populations. Points from the study as a whole: A moderate, significant TCRB CDR3 shortening appeared in type 1 diabetes across four CD4+ subsets. Naive, central memory and Treg TCRB repertoires appeared more alike in patients than in healthy donors.

The material sequenced was central memory CD4+ T cells from blood. V and J are TRBV6-4 and TRBJ2-2; no clear D gene. The TCR comes from a man younger than 45 with type 1 diabetes. CDR3 coding DNA: TGTGCCAGCAGTGACCTCTTCGCTCCCGGGCACACCGGGGAGCTGTTTTTT. Protein sequence: CASSDLFAPGHTGELFF.